The T cell receptor beta chain under discussion was sequenced for a study of response to subunit inactivated influenza vaccine. Study-wide results and caveats: Every seasonal influenza vaccination brings in few new T cells, the authors suggested.

This clonotype was recorded many times. No antigen is known for it. In TCRdb, the RT-PCR reads were re-called with MiXCR into one record per CDR3 protein. Of about 620,000 distinct CDR3 sequences listed, approximately 12% were seen once; the top ten hold 9.5% to 13%. This receptor was obtained from a man aged 50-59 years who received an inactivated influenza vaccine. Sequencing used PBMCs from blood, obtained on the day of vaccination.

The CDR3 is CASSLVRNTGELFF. DNA of the CDR3: TGTGCCAGCAGTTTAGTCAGGAACACCGGGGAGCTGTTTTTT. This chain uses TRBV12-3 or TRBV12-4 with TRBJ2-2; D is undetermined. The CDR3 spans 14 residues. Trimming removed 1 base from V and 1 base from J, with 4 bases in between.